This TCR beta chain is from a study of T cells after yellow fever vaccination. Study summary: Where fractions had low cell numbers, libraries were prepared from them with the SMART-Seq v4 Ultra Low Input RNA kit. Study-level findings and limits: Among all clonotypes, a small share was observed in both CD4 and CD8 compartments.

CDR1 and CDR2 from the germline V gene are KGHDR and SFDVKD. V lost 7 bases, J lost 5 bases, and 19 bases lay in between. CDR3 length: 15 amino acids. This clonotype was observed at least ten times. Its antigen is not identified. For TCR, cDNA came from 5'RACE template switching, which added a universal primer site and UMIs. TCRdb used MiXCR to reprocess the 5' RACE reads, holding one entry per CDR3 protein. The sample has 120,000 to 150,000 distinct CDR3 sequences; around 7.7% are singletons. This chain uses TRBV24-1 with TRBJ1-1; tentative D call: TRBD1 (6 bases). This TCR was recovered from a man younger than 40 who received the YFV17D yellow fever vaccine. Sample: CD4+ T cells sorted from PBMCs, taken 5 days after the yellow fever booster vaccination. CDR3 in DNA: TGTGCCACCAGAGGGGGGACGGGCGCGAGGACTGAAGCTTTCTTT. Translation: CATRGGTGARTEAFF.